Listed here is a single T cell receptor beta chain. The antigen remains undetermined. The record originates from a study of CD4+ T cells in melanoma. Regarding the study as a whole: In melanoma, neoantigen-specific CD4+ T cells reportedly differed in differentiation state.

Per germline, CDR1 LNHDA and CDR2 SQIVND (reference sequence). The CDR3 is made up of 13 amino acids. The ends lost 7 bases at V and 9 bases at J; junction bases unmatched: 8. Measured with immunoSEQ multiplex PCR; TCRdb has only the in-frame clones, and not every one. The sample gives 9,500 to 13,000 clones, roughly 65% of which show up once; 8% to 13% is in the top ten. This clonotype was sampled from a human donor with melanoma. The sample comprised cells from a culture (not recorded whether cultured in vitro). This chain links TRBV19 with TRBJ2-3; 9 bases match TRBD1. CDR3 DNA: TGTGCCAGTACTCCGAGGACAGGGGACACGCAGTATTTT. Its translation is CASTPRTGDTQYF.